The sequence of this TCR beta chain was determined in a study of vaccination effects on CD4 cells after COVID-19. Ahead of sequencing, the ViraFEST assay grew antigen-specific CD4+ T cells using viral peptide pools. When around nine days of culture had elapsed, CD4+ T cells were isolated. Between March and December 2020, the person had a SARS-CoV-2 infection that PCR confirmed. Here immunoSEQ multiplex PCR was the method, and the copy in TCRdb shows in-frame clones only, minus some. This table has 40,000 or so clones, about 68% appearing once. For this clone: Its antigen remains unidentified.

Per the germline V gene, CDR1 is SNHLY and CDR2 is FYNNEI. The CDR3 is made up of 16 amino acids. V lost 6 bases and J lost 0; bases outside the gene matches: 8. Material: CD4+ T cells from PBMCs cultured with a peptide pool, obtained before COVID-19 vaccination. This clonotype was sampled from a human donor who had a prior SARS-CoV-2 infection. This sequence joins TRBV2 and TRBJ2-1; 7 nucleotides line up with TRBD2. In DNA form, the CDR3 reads TGTGCCAGCAGCGACCTAGCGGCCTACTCCTACAATGAGCAGTTCTTC. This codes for CASSDLAAYSYNEQFF.